What follows are 7 T cell receptor beta chains derived from one specimen sequenced in a study of cytomegalovirus exposure and HLA in healthy donors. PCR amplification relied on 60 Vbeta primers (plus 13 Jbeta primers). Here immunoSEQ multiplex PCR was the method, and the copy in TCRdb shows in-frame clones only, minus some. The sample has roughly 150,000 clones, about 81% seen once; the top ten hold more than 0.75%. The sequencing sample was made of PBMCs. The receptor source for this set is a girl aged 2 to 9 in good health and CMV-seropositive.

CDR3 sequence reads: CASSVSGSTEAFF. The CDR3 DNA reads as TGTGCCAGCAGTGTTTCGGGGTCCACTGAAGCTTTCTTT. The rearrangement joins TRBV2 to TRBJ1-1; D remains unclear. Trimming left V 4 bases short and J 4 bases short, with 10 bases between. The CDR3 has 13 residues. Per the germline V gene, CDR1 is SNHLY and CDR2 is FYNNEI.

V usage is TRBV9 and J usage is TRBJ2-7, with D possibly TRBD2 on 5 matching bases. There are 11 residues in the CDR3. V lost 2 bases to trimming and J lost 9 bases, with 9 bases between them. Germline CDR1 SGDLS, CDR2 YYNGEE. CDR3 protein: CASSVGERQYF. CDR3 bases: TGTGCCAGCAGCGTGGGAGAGAGGCAGTACTTC.

The table lists this clone with many counts. Different DNA sequences within this sample yield the same CDR3. This chain uses TRBV6-1 with TRBJ2-7; 12 bases match TRBD2. Trimming took 3 bases from V and 2 from J; bases not matched to a gene: 2. The CDR3 has 15 amino acids. Germline V CDR1 and CDR2: MNHNS, SASEGT. The CDR3 nucleotides are TGTGCCAGCAGTGAGCGACTAGCGGGAGCCTACGAGCAGTACTTC. It specifies CASSERLAGAYEQYF.

The J gene is TRBJ2-2, the V gene TRBV19; 11 bases agree with TRBD2. In germline, CDR1 is LNHDA, CDR2 SQIVND (reference sequence). The CDR3 is 15 residues long. V lost 7 bases to trimming and J lost 7 bases; unmatched junction nucleotides: 8. CDR3 sequence: CASTLSGRGSGELFF. The CDR3 DNA reads as TGTGCCAGTACCCTTAGCGGGAGGGGCAGCGGGGAGCTGTTTTTT.

The genes are TRBV4-1 and TRBJ1-2, with a possible D match to TRBD1 (6 bases). Germline assignment: CDR1 MGHRA and CDR2 YSYEKL. This CDR3 is built from 15 residues. The germline V and J ends were trimmed by 4 bases and 0 bases, with 12 bases remaining between them. This CDR3 is CASSLRTDSNYGYTF. CDR3 nucleotide sequence: TGCGCCAGCAGCCTTCGGACAGACTCTAACTATGGCTACACCTTC.

This clone was found a few times. The chain uses TRBV15 and TRBJ2-5, with D tentatively TRBD1 (5 bases). The V end lost 4 bases, the J end lost 9 bases, and 21 bases lay between the germline ends. CDR3 length equals 15 residues. Germline assignment: CDR1 LNHNV and CDR2 YYDKDF (reference sequence). The CDR3 loop reads CATSTIQDLKGAQYF. DNA of the CDR3: TGTGCCACCAGCACCATCCAAGATTTAAAAGGGGCCCAGTACTTC.

The V gene is TRBV9, the J gene TRBJ2-3; D possibly corresponds to TRBD2 (5 bases). The CDR3 runs to 14 residues. Germline V CDR1 and CDR2: SGDLS, YYNGEE. Trimming cost V 0 bases and J 6 bases, with 11 bases left between them. CDR3 sequence reads: CASSVDTRRDTQYF. The DNA of the CDR3 is TGTGCCAGCAGCGTAGATACCAGGAGGGATACGCAGTATTTT.